The subject of this entry is one TCR beta chain. No antigen is known for it. The sample holds no much larger clone one base away, and base qualities are not on file. The sample is drawn from a study of T-cell memory formation after mild COVID-19 (dated by TCRdb to the early 2020s). At the level of the whole study: TCR sequence clusters from the two donors were largely donor specific. In two donors, T-cell clones that expanded and contracted after mild COVID-19 were tracked by sequencing TCRalpha and TCRbeta repertoires over time. The cohort comprised two young, previously healthy adult volunteers, one female and one male.

From cysteine to phenylalanine, the CDR3 is 16 amino acids long. The kept DNA is CDR3 alone, 48 bases in frame from the first base. CDR1 KGHSH and CDR2 LQKENI are derived from the germline V gene. Cut back by 2 bases and 0 bases, the V and J ends lie 11 bases apart. Findings and caveats that apply to the study as a whole: From day 15 to 85, contracting clones showed balanced CD4/CD8 phenotypes, whereas a second wave of clones that expanded from day 15 to 37 leaned towards CD4+. Contracting CD4+ clones were located mainly in the CM and EM memory subsets, whereas CD8+ clones were found to be enriched in EMRA. SARS-CoV-2 specificity was not confirmed for the second-wave clones peaking on day 37. The detection of some responding clones in pre-infection memory suggests that pre-existing cross-reactive memory T cells joined the SARS-CoV-2 response. The study included only two mild cases, and larger cohorts that include severe cases with pre-infection samples were judged to be necessary.

Instrument on record: Illumina NovaSeq 6000. TCRalpha and TCRbeta cDNA libraries were constructed by 5'RACE with constant-segment primers, with sample barcodes and unique molecular identifiers being introduced. Trizol reagent was used to extract RNA from every sample. Libraries were amplified in two PCR steps, with a second sample barcode and Illumina TruSeq adapters added in the second step. Sequencing of the libraries was done on an Illumina NovaSeq, producing 2 x 150 bp paired-end reads. Per the authors' processing: Demultiplexing of reads and collapsing into UMI-guided consensus sequences were performed with migec v1.2.7. Using mixcr v2.1.11, UMI consensuses were aligned to TRA and TRB V and J templates and then assembled into clonotypes. Clonotypes were classified as expanded or contracted when called significant by both edgeR and NoisET, with noise models trained on biological replicates. For edgeR calls, a false discovery rate-adjusted p below 0.01 and a log2 fold-change threshold of 1 were applied. PCA with hierarchical clustering of max-normalized trajectories of the 1000 most abundant clonotypes was used as exploratory dynamics analysis. Separately sequenced CD4+ and CD8+ repertoires were used to assign the CD4 or CD8 phenotype of responding clones. Clones were called with MiXCR by TCRdb after fastp trimmed the public reads at Q25, and only in-frame beta chains were retained. Rows with a matching CDR3 protein are joined into one entry that keeps the most common DNA and genes. These V and J calls originate from TCRdb's pipeline instead of the authors' own analysis. In this sample the table shows about 430,000 distinct CDR3 sequences, roughly a quarter of which occur a single time. The leading ten clones occupy 8.5% to 9% of the sample.

PBMCs were isolated by Ficoll-Paque density gradient centrifugation. Recombination linked TRBV18 to TRBJ1-3, with no reliable assignment of the D segment. Source material: PBMCs or a T cell subset sorted from them (not recorded which). The sequence was collected from an adult woman who had mild COVID-19 (a few samples of this study predate the infection). The sample titles of this study are shuffled in the database, so cell type and time point are left out; the donor was told from shared clones. The DNA is TGTGCCAGCTCACCATCACCACAGATCTCTGGAAACACCATATATTTT. This is translated as CASSPSPQISGNTIYF.